This T cell receptor beta chain was captured by sequencing in a study of T cell repertoires in cytomegalovirus infection. Study information: Public TCR beta signatures provided an indication of both CMV infection and a matching HLA type. Study findings and constraints: Summed public TCR beta family frequency identified CMV carriers bearing the relevant HLA. It was HLA-C-restricted CMV-specific TCR beta clonotypes that dominated the response ex vivo.

A single count supports this clonotype. Its specificity is unknown. TCRdb recomputed calls from the reads with MiXCR, one row per CDR3 protein. The repertoire holds 150,000 to 200,000 distinct CDR3 sequences, with about 20% as singletons. Germline V gives CDR1 SGHNT, CDR2 YYREEE (reference sequence). The CDR3 spans 14 residues. The V and J ends lost 7 bases and 6 bases respectively, with 16 bases between them. The chain employs TRBV5-4 and TRBJ2-2; weak D call: TRBD1 (6 bases). The source of this sequence is a human donor in good health (CMV status not recorded). Some clones in this sample may be carry-over from other donors' samples. Specimen: PBMCs. The CDR3 nucleotides read TGTGCCAGCGGTGTAAAGGGGGTCTCCGGGGAGCTGTTTTTT. This sequence encodes CASGVKGVSGELFF. The complete variable domain, with remaining parts taken from reference TRBV5-4 and TRBJ2-2, reads ETGVTQSPTHLIKTRGQQVTLRCSSQSGHNTVSWYQQALGQGPQFIFQYYREEENGRGNFPPRFSGLQFPNYSSELNVNALELDDSALYLCASGVKGVSGELFFGEGSRLTVL.